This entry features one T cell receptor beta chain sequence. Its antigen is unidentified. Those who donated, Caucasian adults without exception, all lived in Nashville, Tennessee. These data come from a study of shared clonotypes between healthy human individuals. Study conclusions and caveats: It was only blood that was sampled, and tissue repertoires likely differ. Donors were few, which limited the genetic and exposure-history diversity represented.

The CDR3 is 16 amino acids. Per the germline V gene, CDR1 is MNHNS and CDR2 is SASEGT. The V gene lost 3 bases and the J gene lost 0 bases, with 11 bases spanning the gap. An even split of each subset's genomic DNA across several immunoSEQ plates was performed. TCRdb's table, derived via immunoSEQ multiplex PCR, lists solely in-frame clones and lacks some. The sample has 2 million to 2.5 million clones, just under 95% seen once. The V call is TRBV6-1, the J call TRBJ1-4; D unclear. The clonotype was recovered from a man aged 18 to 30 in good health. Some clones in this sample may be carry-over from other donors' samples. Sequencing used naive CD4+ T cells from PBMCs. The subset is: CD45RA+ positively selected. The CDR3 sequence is CASSDLGRATNEKLFF. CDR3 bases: TGTGCCAGCAGTGACCTAGGACGGGCAACTAATGAAAAACTGTTTTTT.